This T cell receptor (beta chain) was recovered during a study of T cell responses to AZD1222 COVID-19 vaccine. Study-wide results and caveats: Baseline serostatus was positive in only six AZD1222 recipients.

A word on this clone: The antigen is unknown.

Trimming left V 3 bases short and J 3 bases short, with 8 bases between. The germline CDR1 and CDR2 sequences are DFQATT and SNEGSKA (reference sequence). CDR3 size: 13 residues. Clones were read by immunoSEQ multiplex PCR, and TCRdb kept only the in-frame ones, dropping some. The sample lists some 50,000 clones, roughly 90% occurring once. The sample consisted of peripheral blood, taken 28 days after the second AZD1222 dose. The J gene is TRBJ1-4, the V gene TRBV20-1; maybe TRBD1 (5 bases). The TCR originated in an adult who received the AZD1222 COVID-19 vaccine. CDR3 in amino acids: CSASDSSNEKLFF. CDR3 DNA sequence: TGCAGTGCTAGTGACAGTTCTAATGAAAAACTGTTTTTT.